Following are 6 T cell receptor beta chains from one sample sequenced in a study of T cell responses to AZD1222 COVID-19 vaccine. Generated by immunoSEQ multiplex PCR, the TCRdb table keeps only in-frame clones and is missing some. The repertoire holds around 150,000 clones, more than 80% seen once, with over 4% in the top ten. The sample consisted of peripheral blood, taken on day 0 of AZD1222 vaccination. The receptors were gathered from an adult in good health.

The V gene is TRBV6-6, the J gene TRBJ1-6; unclear D gene. CDR3 length: 17 amino acids. The germline V and J ends were trimmed by 5 bases and 8 bases, with 22 bases remaining between them. The germline CDR1 and CDR2 sequences are MNHNY and SVGAGI (reference sequence). In nucleotides, the CDR3 is TGTGCCAGCAGTCCACGCGCAGAGACCAACCTCTATTCACCCCTCCACTTT. Encoded protein: CASSPRAETNLYSPLHF.

The chain combines TRBV4-1 with TRBJ2-7; maybe TRBD2 (7 bases). CDR1 MGHRA and CDR2 YSYEKL come from the germline V gene. The CDR3 extends over 17 amino acids. V lost 0 bases, J lost 3 bases, and 18 bases lay in between. Here the CDR3 reads CASSQDGGGQAGYEQYF. DNA for the CDR3: TGCGCCAGCAGCCAAGATGGGGGGGGCCAAGCGGGCTACGAGCAGTACTTC.

The rearrangement joins TRBV12-3 or TRBV12-4 to TRBJ1-1; 7 bases are shared with TRBD1. The ends lost 1 base at V and 8 bases at J; junction bases unmatched: 4. The CDR3 spans 13 residues. CDR3 region: CASSLVGQQEAFF. The CDR3 DNA follows: TGTGCCAGCAGTTTAGTGGGACAGCAAGAAGCTTTCTTT.

This chain links TRBV7-8 with TRBJ1-1; tentatively, D is TRBD1 (6 bases). Germline CDR1 is SGHVS and CDR2 is FQNEAQ. This CDR3 is built from 13 residues. Trimming took off 3 bases at V and 6 bases at J, with 11 bases between the two ends. The CDR3 sequence: CASSLGQGAEAFF. The CDR3 DNA reads as TGTGCCAGCAGCTTGGGACAAGGGGCTGAAGCTTTCTTT.

The gene calls are TRBV7-3 and TRBJ2-3; no definite D call. This CDR3 comprises 15 residues. V was clipped by 5 bases and J by 0 bases, with 12 bases between them. Germline loops: CDR1 SGHTA, CDR2 FQGTGA. The CDR3 sequence: CASSPDPLSTDTQYF. Written as DNA, the CDR3 is TGTGCCAGCAGCCCCGACCCACTCAGCACAGATACGCAGTATTTT.

The chain uses TRBV5-1 and TRBJ1-1; D not certain. Trimming left V 2 bases short and J 2 bases short, with 7 bases between. The CDR3 has 13 residues. Germline CDR1 SGHRS, CDR2 YFSETQ. The DNA for the CDR3 is TGCGCCAGCAGCTTACAAACAAACACTGAAGCTTTCTTT. It yields the protein CASSLQTNTEAFF.